These 9 T cell receptor beta chains came from one sample sequenced in a study of cytomegalovirus exposure and HLA in healthy donors. Repertoires were generated with immunoSEQ multiplex PCR, while TCRdb's copy carries only in-frame clones and drops some. The sample holds 200,000 or so clones; roughly 80% are singletons and the top ten take around 5.6%. The specimen was PBMCs. These receptors were collected from a woman aged 18-29 years in good health and CMV-seronegative.

The V gene is TRBV7-9, the J gene TRBJ2-7; D not certain. Germline CDR1 is SEHNR and CDR2 is FQNEAQ (reference sequence). The CDR3 sequence is 14 residues long. The germline V and J ends were trimmed by 5 bases and 3 bases, with 14 bases remaining between them. The CDR3 nucleotides read TGTGCCAGCAGCCCACCGCAGGCCGGCTACGAGCAGTACTTC. Residues: CASSPPQAGYEQYF. Drawing the rest from reference TRBV7-9 and TRBJ2-7, the complete variable domain is DTGVSQNPRHKITKRGQNVTFRCDPISEHNRLYWYRQTLGQGPEFLTYFQNEAQLEKSRLLSDRFSAERPKGSFSTLEIQRTEQGDSAMYLCASSPPQAGYEQYFGPGTRLTVT.

This clone showed up just a few times. This rearrangement joins TRBV2 to TRBJ2-1, with 10 bases matching TRBD2. This CDR3 is built from 16 residues. Unmatched junction bases numbered 7, after V lost 4 bases and J lost 4 bases. Germline lookup yields CDR1 SNHLY and CDR2 FYNNEI. This chain's CDR3 is CASSGSSGSQYNEQFF. The CDR3 DNA sequence: TGTGCCAGCAGTGGGTCTAGCGGGAGCCAATACAATGAGCAGTTCTTC.

The V and J genes are TRBV18 and TRBJ2-7; D ambiguous. V was clipped by 6 bases and J by 2 bases, with 14 bases between them. The CDR3 has 14 residues. In germline, CDR1 is KGHSH, CDR2 LQKENI. The CDR3 region has the DNA TGTGCCAGCTCCTCGGCTCCTTCCGCCTACGAGCAGTACTTC. This encodes CASSSAPSAYEQYF.

This clone has more than one count but fewer than ten. The chain is built from TRBV18 and TRBJ1-5, with D possibly TRBD1 on 5 matching bases. Germline V gives CDR1 KGHSH, CDR2 LQKENI. The V end lost 2 bases, the J end lost 5 bases, and 7 bases lay between the germline ends. The CDR3 is 13 residues long. The CDR3 coding sequence is TGTGCCAGCTCACCAGGCAGGGATCAGCCCCAGCATTTT. Its translation is CASSPGRDQPQHF.

The CDR3 bases are TGCAGCGGGACAGGGCAGGCTGGGGGCTACACCTTC. It encodes CSGTGQAGGYTF. The chain carries TRBV29-1 and TRBJ1-2; 8 nucleotides match TRBD1. V gave up 7 bases and J gave up 8 bases; unmatched junction bases: 9. The CDR3 runs to 12 residues. Germline CDR1 SQVTM, CDR2 ANQGSEA. Filled out from reference TRBV29-1 and TRBJ1-2, the complete variable domain reads SAVISQKPSRDICQRGTSLTIQCQVDSQVTMMFWYRQQPGQSLTLIATANQGSEATYESGFVIDKFPISRPNLTFSTLTVSNMSPEDSSIYLCSGTGQAGGYTFGSGTRLTVV.

V is TRBV6-1 and J is TRBJ1-2; no clear D gene. V lost 5 bases and J 1 base, leaving 8 bases between the germline ends. The CDR3 runs 13 residues. The germline V gene has CDR1 MNHNS and CDR2 SASEGT. The CDR3 nucleotides are TGTGCCAGCAGTTTAGGGAATAACTATGGCTACACCTTC. Translation gives CASSLGNNYGYTF.

This rearrangement joins TRBV6-1 to TRBJ2-2; the match to TRBD2 covers 7 bases. The trim removed 2 bases at V and 4 bases at J, leaving 1 base unmatched. This CDR3 region has 14 residues. Germline assignment: CDR1 MNHNS and CDR2 SASEGT. CDR3 DNA sequence: TGTGCCAGCAGTGAAAGCGGGGTCACCGGGGAGCTGTTTTTT. This translates into CASSESGVTGELFF.

The table lists this clone with a count of one. The chain links TRBV11-2 to TRBJ2-6; D is uncertain. CDR3 length: 17 amino acids. The V gene's germline CDR1 is SGHAT and CDR2 FQNNGV. Trimming removed 3 bases at V and 0 bases at J, with 12 bases between. The CDR3 spells CASSLRPPTSGANVLTF. The CDR3 DNA reads as TGTGCCAGCAGCTTGCGTCCACCGACCTCTGGGGCCAACGTCCTGACTTTC.

The chain combines TRBV29-1 with TRBJ2-3; D might be TRBD1 (6 bases). The CDR3 length is 18 residues. Trimming cost V 2 bases and J 3 bases, with 24 bases left between them. CDR1 and CDR2 (germline): SQVTM, ANQGSEA. The CDR3 protein is CSVETGEMFYRGTDTQYF. Written as DNA, the CDR3 is TGCAGCGTTGAAACCGGAGAGATGTTTTATAGGGGGACAGATACGCAGTATTTT.